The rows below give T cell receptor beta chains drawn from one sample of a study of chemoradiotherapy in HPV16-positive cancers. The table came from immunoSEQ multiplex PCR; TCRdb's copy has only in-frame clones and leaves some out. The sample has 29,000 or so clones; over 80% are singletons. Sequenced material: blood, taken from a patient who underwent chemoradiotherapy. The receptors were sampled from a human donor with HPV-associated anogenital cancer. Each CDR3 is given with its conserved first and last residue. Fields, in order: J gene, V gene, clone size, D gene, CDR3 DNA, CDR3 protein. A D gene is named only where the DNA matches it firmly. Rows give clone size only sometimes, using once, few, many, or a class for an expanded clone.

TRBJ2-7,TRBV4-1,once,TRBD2,TGCGCCAGCACTCTGACTAGCGGGAGTGGCAACGAGCAGTACTTC,CASTLTSGSGNEQYF
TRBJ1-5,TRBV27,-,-,TGTGCCAGCAGTTGGGAAAGGGGCGATCAGCCCCAGCATTTT,CASSWERGDQPQHF
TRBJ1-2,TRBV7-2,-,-,TGTGCCAGCAGCTTAGCCGCGTATGGCTACACCTTC,CASSLAAYGYTF
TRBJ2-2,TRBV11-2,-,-,TGTGCCAGCAGCTTTCCAGGGGGACTGAACACCGGGGAGCTGTTTTTT,CASSFPGGLNTGELFF
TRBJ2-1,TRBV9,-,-,TGTGCCAGCAGCGTAGGAGGAGGGGCCGGAGCGGAGCAGTTCTTC,CASSVGGGAGAEQFF
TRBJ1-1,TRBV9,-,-,TGTGCCAGCAGAAATTATGAAGGGCTGAACACTGAAGCTTTCTTT,CASRNYEGLNTEAFF
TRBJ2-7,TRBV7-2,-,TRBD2,TGTGCCAGCAGCCGCGGGGGGTACGAGCAGTACTTC,CASSRGGYEQYF
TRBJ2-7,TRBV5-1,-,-,TGCGCCAGCAGCTTGGCGGGGGCGGGTTACGAGCAGTACTTC,CASSLAGAGYEQYF
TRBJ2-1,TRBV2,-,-,TGTGCCTCCCTCCGAGGAGATGAGCAGTTCTTC,CASLRGDEQFF
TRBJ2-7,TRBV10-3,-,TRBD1,TGTGCCATCAGAAGACAGGGTGGCGAGCAGTACTTC,CAIRRQGGEQYF
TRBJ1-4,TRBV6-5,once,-,TGTGCCACTTGGGGCCCCCCAGACGAAAAACTGTTTTTT,CATWGPPDEKLFF
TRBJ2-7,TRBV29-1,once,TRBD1,TGCAGCGTTCCGGGACAGGGGGGCTACGAGCAGTACTTC,CSVPGQGGYEQYF
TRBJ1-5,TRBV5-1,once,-,TGCGCCAGCAGCTTGACAGCTAATCAGCCCCAGCATTTT,CASSLTANQPQHF
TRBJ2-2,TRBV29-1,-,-,TGCAGCGTTCTTGGCGCCCCGGGGACCGGGGAGCTGTTTTTT,CSVLGAPGTGELFF
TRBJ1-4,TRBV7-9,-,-,TGTGCCAGCAGCTCCCGGGCAACTAATGAAAAACTGTTTTTT,CASSSRATNEKLFF
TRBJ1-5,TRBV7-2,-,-,TGTGCCAGCAGCTTAGCCTCGACGGGGAATCAGCCCCAGCATTTT,CASSLASTGNQPQHF
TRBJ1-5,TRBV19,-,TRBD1,TGTGCCTCGATCGGGCAGGGGGATCAGCCCCAGCATTTT,CASIGQGDQPQHF
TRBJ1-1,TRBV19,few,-,TGTGCCAGTAGTGAGCGGCTAGGCACTGAAGCTTTCTTT,CASSERLGTEAFF
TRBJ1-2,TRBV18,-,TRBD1,TGTGCCAGCTCAGTAACCGGGACAGAGGCTAACTATGGCTACACCTTC,CASSVTGTEANYGYTF